This entry is about one T cell receptor beta chain. The sample comes from a study of T cell changes during pregnancy in multiple sclerosis. The V segment lost 8 bases and the J segment 6 bases; nucleotides outside the gene matches: 4. The CDR3 totals 12 residues. Germline CDR1 is SGHVS and CDR2 is FNYEAQ. TCRdb's copy holds only in-frame clones and misses some; the assay was immunoSEQ multiplex PCR. The table includes about 73,000 clones, roughly 92% detected once. The V and J genes are TRBV7-6 and TRBJ2-3; the match to TRBD1 covers 8 bases. This specimen was peripheral blood, taken in the third trimester of pregnancy. This TCR was sampled from a female donor in good health, enrolled as a control in a pregnancy study. This CDR3 is CASQGALDTQYF. CDR3 coding DNA: TGTGCCAGCCAGGGGGCTTTGGATACGCAGTATTTT.